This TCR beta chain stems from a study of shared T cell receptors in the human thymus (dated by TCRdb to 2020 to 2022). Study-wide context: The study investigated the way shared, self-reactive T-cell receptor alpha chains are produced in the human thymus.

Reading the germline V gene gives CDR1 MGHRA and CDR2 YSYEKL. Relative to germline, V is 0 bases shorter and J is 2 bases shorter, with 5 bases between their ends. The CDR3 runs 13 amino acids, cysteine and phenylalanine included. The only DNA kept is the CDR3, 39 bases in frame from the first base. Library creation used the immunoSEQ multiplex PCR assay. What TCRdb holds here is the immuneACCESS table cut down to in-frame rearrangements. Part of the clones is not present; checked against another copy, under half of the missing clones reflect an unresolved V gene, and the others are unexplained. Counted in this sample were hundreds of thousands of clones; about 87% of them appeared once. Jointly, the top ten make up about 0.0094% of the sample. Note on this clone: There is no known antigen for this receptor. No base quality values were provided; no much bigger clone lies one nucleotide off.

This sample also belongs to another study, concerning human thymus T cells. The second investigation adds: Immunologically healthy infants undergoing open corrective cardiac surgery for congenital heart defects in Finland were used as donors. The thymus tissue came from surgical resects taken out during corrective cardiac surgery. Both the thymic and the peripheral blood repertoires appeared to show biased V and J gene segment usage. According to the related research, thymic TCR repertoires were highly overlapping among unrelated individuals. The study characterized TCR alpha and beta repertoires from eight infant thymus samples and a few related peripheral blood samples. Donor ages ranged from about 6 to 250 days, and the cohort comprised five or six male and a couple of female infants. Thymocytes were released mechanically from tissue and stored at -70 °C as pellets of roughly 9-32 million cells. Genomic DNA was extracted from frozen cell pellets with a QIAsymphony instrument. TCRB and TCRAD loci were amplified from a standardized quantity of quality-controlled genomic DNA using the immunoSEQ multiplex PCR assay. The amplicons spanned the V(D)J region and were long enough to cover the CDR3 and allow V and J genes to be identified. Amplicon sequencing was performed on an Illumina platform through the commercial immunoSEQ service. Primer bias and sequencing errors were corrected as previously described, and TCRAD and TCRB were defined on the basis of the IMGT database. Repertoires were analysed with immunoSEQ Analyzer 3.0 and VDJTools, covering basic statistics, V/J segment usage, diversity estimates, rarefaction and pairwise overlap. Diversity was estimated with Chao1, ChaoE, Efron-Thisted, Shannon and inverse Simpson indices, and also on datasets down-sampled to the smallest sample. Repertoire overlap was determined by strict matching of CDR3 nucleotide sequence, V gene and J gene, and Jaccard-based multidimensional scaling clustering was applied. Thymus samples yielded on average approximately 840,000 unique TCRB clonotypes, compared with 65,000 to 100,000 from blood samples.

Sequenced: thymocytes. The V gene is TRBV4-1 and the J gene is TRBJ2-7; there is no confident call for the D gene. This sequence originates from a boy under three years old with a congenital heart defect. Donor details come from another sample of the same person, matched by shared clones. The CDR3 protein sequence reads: CASSQDPPYEQYF. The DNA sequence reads TGCGCCAGCAGCCAAGATCCTCCCTACGAGCAGTACTTC.